Listed here is a single T cell receptor beta chain. This clonotype was counted ten times or more. The specificity of this receptor is unknown. One base away there is no much larger clone; base qualities are not given. These data originate in a study of T cells in Graves' hyperthyroidism and ophthalmopathy (dated by TCRdb to between 2018 and 2021). As for the study more broadly: Peripheral blood samples were taken at initial diagnosis, before any treatment was given. To identify distinguishing TCR V-J signatures, a discovery cohort of 90 to 100 patients was used, comprising some 45 with Graves' ophthalmopathy and approximately 58 with stable Graves' hyperthyroidism. An independent validation cohort of around 19 hyperthyroidism patients and over 15 patients who later progressed to ophthalmopathy tested prospective prediction of ophthalmopathy. The 75 to 100 discovery patients were divided at random into training and test sets in a 7:3 ratio. In more than five Graves' hyperthyroidism patients, the study also compared T-cell repertoires from thyroid tissue with T-cell repertoires from blood. After sampling, hyperthyroidism patients received methimazole starting at 30 mg daily, and ophthalmopathy patients received high-dose intravenous methylprednisolone. The paper reports TCR Vbeta CDR3 sequencing of some 140 peripheral blood samples: around 45 ophthalmopathy, under 80 hyperthyroidism and around 17 progressor patients.

Per the germline V gene, ENHRY is the CDR1 and SYGVKD is the CDR2. The CDR3 has 16 amino acids, counting the end cysteine and phenylalanine. Only the CDR3 portion is preserved as DNA: 48 bases, with reading frame beginning at the first base. The junction shows trimming of 3 bases on V and 0 bases on J, plus 9 bases between the germline ends. In the ophthalmopathy patients, disease was moderately to severely active, with a Clinical Activity Score of 3 or more, a NOSPECS grade of 4 or more, and a duration of less than 3 months. Patients with uncontrolled infections, other autoimmune diseases, pregnancy or lactation were excluded. Clinical symptoms, serum thyroxine and TRAb, thyroid ultrasound, and orbital computed tomography formed the basis for the diagnoses. Ficoll-Paque density gradient centrifugation was used to isolate PBMCs from 9.5 to 10 ml of fresh peripheral blood. Total RNA was extracted with Trizol reagent, and quality was checked on an Agilent 2100 Bioanalyzer.

Amplification of TCR beta CDR3 regions was carried out from RNA transcripts. The first round of RT-PCR for the TCR CDR3 was performed with the HTBI primer set and the Qiagen OneStep RT-PCR kit. Libraries were constructed in a second round of multiplex PCR, after which size selection and purification were performed. Paired-end sequencing of the libraries was performed with 100 bp reads on an Illumina HiSeq2000. The paper's data handling went like this. SOAPnuke was used to process the raw data, throwing out any read that contained adapters or uncalled bases, had a mean Phred below 15, or lacked an exact constant-primer or identifier match. COPE v1.2.5 was used to merge the high-quality paired reads, and each unique nucleotide sequence was defined as a clonotype. MiTCR v1.1 was used to align the clonotypes against IMGT TRBV, TRBD and TRBJ reference segments. The analysis was restricted to V-J combinations with a frequency above 0.0001, which together covered 99% to 99.2% of the repertoires. A TCS score was defined as the ratio of F50 (clonal expansion) to E x V (chaos), with BLOSUM62-based TCRdist applied between CDR3 peptides within each V-J. Welch's t-statistics and random forest reduced approximately 520 V-J features to under 15, which were used in a naive Bayes classifier (R e1071). TCRdb took the public reads, trimmed them with fastp at Q25, ran MiXCR for clone calling and kept in-frame beta chains. All rows with the same CDR3 protein become a single entry with the most common DNA and genes. In this record, the V and J calls reflect TCRdb's handling and not the investigators' own analysis. The sample table records a few hundred thousand distinct CDR3 sequences; roughly 15% of these occur just once. The ten largest clones add up to 34% of the sample.

Here is what the overall study found, with its caveats: Ophthalmopathy was separated from stable hyperthyroidism by a 13 V-J signature model, with 85% to 90% sensitivity and around 81% specificity obtained in cross-validation and 80%/75% obtained in testing. Blood samples also contained most of the expanded thyroid clonotypes (frequency above 0.001), which suggests that blood repertoires may reflect thyroid immune responses. In validation, progression to ophthalmopathy was predicted by the model with around 70% sensitivity and about 72% specificity, a median of about 6 months before onset. Sample size was not statistically predetermined, and investigators were not blinded to group allocation.

The sequence was obtained from a woman aged 40 to 49 with Graves' ophthalmopathy. Recombination connected TRBV10-3 to TRBJ2-6; the D segment is perhaps TRBD1 or TRBD2, each sharing 5 matched bases. The sequenced sample consisted of blood. The CDR3 reads CAISEPGTSGANVLTF. The base sequence is TGTGCCATCAGTGAACCCGGGACCTCTGGGGCCAACGTCCTGACTTTC.